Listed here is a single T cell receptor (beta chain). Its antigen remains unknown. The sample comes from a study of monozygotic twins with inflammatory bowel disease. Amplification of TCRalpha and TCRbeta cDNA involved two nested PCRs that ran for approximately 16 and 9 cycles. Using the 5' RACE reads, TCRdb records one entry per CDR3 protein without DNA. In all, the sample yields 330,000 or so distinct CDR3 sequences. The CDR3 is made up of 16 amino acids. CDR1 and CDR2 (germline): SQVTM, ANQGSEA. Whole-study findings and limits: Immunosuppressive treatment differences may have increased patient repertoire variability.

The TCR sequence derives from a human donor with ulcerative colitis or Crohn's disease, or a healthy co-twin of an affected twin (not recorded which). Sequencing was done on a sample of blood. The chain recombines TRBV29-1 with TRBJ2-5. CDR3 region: CSVDGRGISDMETQYF.